The 9 T cell receptor beta chains below were found in one sample sequenced in a study of identical twins. MiXCR, run by TCRdb on the 5' RACE reads, gives a single entry per CDR3 protein. Of 640,000 or so distinct CDR3 sequences in the sample, approximately 6.1% are singletons; the top ten hold 1.5% to 2%. Sequencing was performed on naive T cells sorted from blood. These receptors all stem from a man aged 18 to 30 in good health.

There are many counts of this clonotype. This sequence joins TRBV27 and TRBJ2-3, with 10 bases aligning to TRBD2. V lost 0 bases to trimming and J lost 0 bases; unmatched junction nucleotides: 3. In germline, CDR1 is MNHEY, CDR2 SMNVEV (reference sequence). The CDR3 sequence is 17 residues long. The CDR3 here is CASSLSWTSGSTDTQYF. The CDR3 nucleotides read TGTGCCAGCAGTTTATCCTGGACTAGCGGTAGCACAGATACGCAGTATTTT.

This chain links TRBV5-1 with TRBJ2-7; the match to TRBD1 covers 10 bases. Germline loops: CDR1 SGHRS, CDR2 YFSETQ. This CDR3 is built from 20 residues. V dropped 5 bases and J dropped 3; count of bases not matched to a gene: 23. This CDR3 is CASRGEPGQGYLRDYYEQYF. CDR3 DNA sequence: TGCGCCAGCAGGGGGGAACCGGGACAGGGGTACCTCCGGGACTACTACGAGCAGTACTTC. The full variable domain, rest sourced from reference TRBV5-1 and TRBJ2-7, is KAGVTQTPRYLIKTRGQQVTLSCSPISGHRSVSWYQQTPGQGLQFLFEYFSETQRNKGNFPGRFSGRQFSNSRSEMNVSTLELGDSALYLCASRGEPGQGYLRDYYEQYFGPGTRLTVT.

This clonotype has ten or more counts. The J gene is TRBJ2-2, the V gene TRBV29-1, with unresolved D. The CDR3 contains 12 residues. V was shortened by 4 bases and J by 6 bases, with 9 bases between the two germline ends. Germline assignment: CDR1 SQVTM and CDR2 ANQGSEA. This CDR3 is CSVVQRSGELFF. The CDR3 DNA reads TGCAGCGTTGTGCAGCGCTCCGGGGAGCTGTTTTTT.

This clonotype was observed a few times. The chain couples TRBV3-1 to TRBJ2-1; D is unresolved. V lost 0 bases and J lost 6, with 6 bases in between. Germline V lookup: CDR1 LGHDT, CDR2 YNNKEL (reference sequence). The CDR3 is 13 residues long. CDR3 sequence: CASSQDLPNEQFF. The CDR3 bases are TGTGCCAGCAGCCAAGATCTCCCCAATGAGCAGTTCTTC.

This clonotype has ten or more counts. This rearrangement joins TRBV5-1 to TRBJ2-5; perhaps TRBD1 as D (6 bases). This CDR3 comprises 15 residues. Germline V gives CDR1 SGHRS, CDR2 YFSETQ. With 3 bases removed from V and 2 bases from J, the gap between germline ends came to 14 bases. In DNA form, the CDR3 reads TGCGCCAGCAGCTCCCGGACAGTTAGGCAAGAGACCCAGTACTTC. Translated: CASSSRTVRQETQYF.

This clonotype has at least ten counts. The CDR3 region has the DNA TGTGCCAGCAGTCCCCGAGGCTACAGCACAGATACGCAGTATTTT. It specifies CASSPRGYSTDTQYF. The V and J genes are TRBV27 and TRBJ2-3; D remains unclear. This CDR3 is built from 15 residues. The V end was cut by 5 bases, the J end by 0 bases, with 12 bases between. Germline CDR1 is MNHEY and CDR2 is SMNVEV (reference sequence).

This clonotype was seen a few times. V is TRBV6-2 or TRBV6-3 and J is TRBJ2-7; TRBD2 aligns across 9 bases. Unmatched junction bases numbered 5, after V lost 0 bases and J lost 2 bases. Germline loops: CDR1 MNHEY, CDR2 SVGEGT. This CDR3 spans 16 amino acids. The CDR3 DNA is TGTGCCAGCAGTTACTCGGTGGCGGGAGGGCCCTACGAGCAGTACTTC. Amino acids: CASSYSVAGGPYEQYF.

This clonotype was recorded at least ten times. V is TRBV5-4 and J is TRBJ2-7; 9 bases line up with TRBD2. The CDR3 contains 20 residues. Unmatched junction bases numbered 20, after V lost 3 bases and J lost 1 base. The germline V gene has CDR1 SGHNT and CDR2 YYREEE (reference sequence). The CDR3 nucleotides read TGTGCCAGCAGCTCACTGACAGGGTGGGCGACTAGCGGTGATTCCTACGAGCAGTACGTC. It codes for CASSSLTGWATSGDSYEQYV.

There are a few counts of this clonotype. The rearrangement uses TRBV7-9 and TRBJ2-1; TRBD2 matches at 11 bases. V lost 5 bases and J lost 10; bases outside the gene matches: 7. Germline CDR1 reads SEHNR; CDR2 reads FQNEAQ (reference sequence). The CDR3 extends over 14 amino acids. CDR3 bases: TGTGCCAGCAGCATGTTAGCGGGAGGGGGGGAGCAGTTCTTC. Its translation: CASSMLAGGGEQFF.